A single sample gave rise to the 18 T cell receptor beta chains below, sequenced in a study of tumor-infiltrating lymphocytes in primary liver carcinoma (dated by TCRdb to about 2017). Total RNA and DNA were co-extracted from about 19-30 mg of bulk tissue with the AllPrep DNA/RNA mini kit, without cell sorting. Sequencing instrument: Illumina HiSeq 2500. Using a constant-region primer and ProtoScript II reverse transcriptase, TCRbeta-specific cDNA was reverse-transcribed from 500 to 650 ng total RNA. The TCRbeta libraries were prepared through three rounds of nested multiplex PCR following a slightly modified ARM-PCR procedure. Each of the first two PCR rounds ran for approximately 10 cycles using multiplex TRBV1-TRBV30 forward primers together with a Cbeta reverse primer. TCRdb applied fastp at Q25 and MiXCR to the public reads, then kept only in-frame beta chains. One record per CDR3 amino acid sequence lists the most common genes and DNA. The sample table records about 190,000 distinct CDR3 sequences; approximately 80% of these occur just once. The ten largest make up roughly 18% of the sample.

The sample was tumor tissue from primary liver carcinoma. Receptors originate from a man aged 40-49 years with primary liver carcinoma and hepatitis B virus infection.

With respect to this clonotype: This sequence may be a read error, since a much larger clone differs from it by one base. This chain joins TRBV30 and TRBJ1-5, with 10 bases fitting TRBD1. The germline CDR1 and CDR2 sequences are GTSNPN and SVGIG (reference sequence). The CDR3 loop spans 13 amino acids. The CDR3 DNA reads TGTGGCTGGAGTCGACAGGGGGCAGAGCCCCAGCATTTT. Translated: CGWSRQGAEPQHF.

Of note for this clonotype: A read error may produce the germline difference seen at one junction end. The rearrangement links TRBV12-3 or TRBV12-4 to TRBJ1-1; unclear D gene. The CDR3 length is 14 residues. The CDR3 reads CVSNSSDVNIEAFF. The CDR3 DNA is TGTGTCAGCAACTCTTCCGATGTGAACATTGAAGCTTTCTTT.

V usage is TRBV5-6 and J usage is TRBJ2-7; either TRBD1 or TRBD2 may supply D (5 bases each). The germline V gene has CDR1 SGHDT and CDR2 YYEEEE. V was shortened by 3 bases and J by 1 base, with 11 bases between the two germline ends. This CDR3 contains 14 residues. The CDR3 DNA reads as TGTGCCAGCAGCTCGGGAACAGGTTCCTACGAGCAGTACTTC. Translated, it gives CASSSGTGSYEQYF.

CDR3 loop: CASSCDLNTEAFF. CDR3 coding DNA: TGTGCCAGCAGTTGCGATCTGAACACTGAAGCTTTCTTT. The chain uses TRBV6-2 or TRBV6-3 and TRBJ1-1; unclear D gene. The CDR3 spans 13 residues. V shed 4 bases and J shed 0 bases, with 6 bases lying between them. CDR1 and CDR2 (germline): MNHEY, SVGEGT.

This clonotype appeared once. This chain uses TRBV6-1 with TRBJ2-1; TRBD2 matches 10 bases. Trimming took 9 bases from V and 9 from J; bases not matched to a gene: 11. Germline V CDR1 and CDR2: MNHNS, SASEGT. CDR3 size: 14 residues. The CDR3 region has the DNA TGTGCCAGTAGCCCTAGCGGGAGTGGTACTGAGCAGTTCTTC. Its protein product is CASSPSGSGTEQFF.

This CDR3 is CVSTLAGSTGELFF. CDR3 DNA: TGTGTCAGTACTTTAGCGGGATCTACCGGGGAGCTGTTTTTT. This chain links TRBV6-5 with TRBJ2-2; 8 bases fit TRBD2. Per germline, CDR1 MNHEY and CDR2 SVGAGI. The CDR3 covers 14 residues.

Comments on this clonotype: The junction departs from germline at one end; a sequencing error may be responsible. The chain combines TRBV11-2 with TRBJ2-2, with TRBD1 as a possible D gene (6 bases). The CDR3 runs to 17 residues. CDR1 is SGHAT, CDR2 FQNNGV, per germline. The CDR3, as DNA: TGTGCCAGCAGCTTAGATCATCGAGGTAGGGACACTGGGGTGCTGTTTTTT. Translated, it gives CASSLDHRGRDTGVLFF.

The V call is TRBV5-1, the J call TRBJ1-3; tentative D call: TRBD1 (6 bases). The germline V and J ends were trimmed by 4 bases and 2 bases, with 16 bases remaining between them. Per the germline V gene, CDR1 is SGHRS and CDR2 is YFSETQ. The CDR3 contains 16 residues. This chain's CDR3 is CASSALTGFPGNTIYF. The CDR3 DNA sequence: TGCGCCAGCAGCGCGTTGACAGGTTTCCCTGGAAACACCATATATTTT.

This chain uses TRBV4-3 with TRBJ1-4; possible D gene TRBD1, 6 bases. This CDR3 has 17 amino acids. The ends were cut back, 9 bases at V and 8 bases at J, with 28 bases in the middle. From germline, CDR1 is LGHNA and CDR2 YSLEER. CDR3 sequence reads: CASRQDLAGGGFEKLFF. CDR3 in DNA: TGCGCCAGTAGGCAAGACCTCGCGGGGGGCGGGTTCGAAAAACTGTTTTTT.

In the case of this clonotype: At one end the junction does not follow the germline gene, possibly because of a read error. The gene calls are TRBV6-2 or TRBV6-3 and TRBJ2-3, with 7 nucleotides matching TRBD2. Germline CDR1 is MNHEY and CDR2 is SVGEGT. This CDR3 region has 16 residues. In nucleotides, the CDR3 is TGTGCCAGCAGCCAACCCCGAGCGGGGAGCGTAGATACGCAGTCTTTT. This encodes CASSQPRAGSVDTQSF.

On this clonotype itself: An end of the junction does not agree with germline; a read error may underlie this. The chain recombines TRBV6-2 or TRBV6-3 with TRBJ2-4, with 7 bases lining up with TRBD1. This CDR3 comprises 16 residues. Germline CDR1 reads MNHEY; CDR2 reads SVGEGT. The CDR3 reads CASSHFTEGAKDIQYF. In DNA, the CDR3 is TGTGCCAGCAGTCACTTTACTGAGGGGGCGAAAGACATTCAGTATTTC.

This rearrangement joins TRBV4-3 to TRBJ1-4; a possible D gene is TRBD1 (6 bases). This CDR3 has 17 amino acids. CDR1 is LGHNA, CDR2 YSLEER, per germline. V dropped 4 bases and J dropped 8 bases, with 23 bases sitting between them. The CDR3 DNA follows: TGCGCCAGCAGCCGAGATCTCGCGGGGGGCGGGTTCGAAAAACTGTTTTTT. Amino acids: CASSRDLAGGGFEKLFF.

As for this clonotype: A read error may account for a junction end that differs from germline. The chain uses TRBV4-2 and TRBJ2-3; TRBD2 is a possible D gene (6 bases). The CDR3 covers 15 residues. Germline-derived CDR1 and CDR2 are LGHNA and YNFKEQ. CDR3 nucleotide sequence: TGTGCCAGCGTGAGCGGGCTCCCCAGCACATATACGCAGTATTTT. Translated: CASVSGLPSTYTQYF.

This clonotype was seen a few times. A much larger clonotype is one base distant, so this may be a read error. V and J are TRBV28 and TRBJ2-7; TRBD1 might be the D (6 bases). The CDR3 has 13 residues. The V and J ends lost 9 bases and 6 bases respectively, with 18 bases between them. Germline CDR1 reads MDHEN; CDR2 reads SYDVKM. The CDR3 loop reads CASVGTPFSEQYF. The CDR3 DNA reads TGTGCCAGTGTAGGGACACCTTTCAGCGAGCAGTACTTC.

Concerning this clonotype: Lacking the conserved final phenylalanine or tryptophan, this CDR3 likely reflects a read error. This chain joins TRBV6-5 and TRBJ2-7; TRBD2 might be the D (6 bases). The germline V gene has CDR1 MNHEY and CDR2 SVGAGI. Deletions cut 7 bases from V and 6 bases from J, with 16 bases between. The CDR3 runs to 13 residues. The CDR3: CASIRLVGGEQYY. CDR3 nucleotide sequence: TGTGCCAGCATCAGACTAGTTGGGGGCGAGCAGTACTAC.

Concerning this clonotype itself: Without the conserved terminal phenylalanine or tryptophan, this CDR3 likely stems from a read error. Because the CDR3's place on the DNA is in doubt, the DNA is left out and the CDR3 is given as listed by TCRdb. The V and J genes are TRBV12-3 or TRBV12-4 and TRBJ1-6; TRBD1, the table's D call, was not compared with the DNA. Both ends counted, the CDR3 spans 14 residues. The CDR3 reads CASILNGAGTPIHL.

V is TRBV29-1 and J is TRBJ2-6; D may be TRBD1 (5 bases). CDR3 length equals 15 residues. Germline V gives CDR1 SQVTM, CDR2 ANQGSEA. Trimming removed 4 bases from V and 13 bases from J, with 23 bases in between. This CDR3 reads CSVGGADSGASVLTF. DNA for the CDR3: TGCAGCGTTGGTGGGGCAGACTCTGGGGCCAGTGTCCTGACTTTC.

Worth noting for this clonotype: At one boundary the junction diverges from the germline segment, which might be a read error. The rearrangement uses TRBV6-6 and TRBJ2-3, with a possible D match to TRBD2 (5 bases). CDR3 length: 14 amino acids. Germline CDR1 and CDR2: MNHNY and SVGAGI (reference sequence). Here the CDR3 reads CVSSYATITDTQYF. In DNA form, the CDR3 reads TGTGTCAGCAGCTACGCGACTATAACAGATACGCAGTATTTT.